The 3 T cell receptor beta chains listed next were all sequenced from one sample in a study of T cells in Graves' hyperthyroidism and ophthalmopathy. It was RNA transcripts that yielded the amplified TCR beta CDR3 regions. Primed by the HTBI set, a first-round RT-PCR was run on the TCR CDR3. TCRdb called the multiplex PCR reads again in MiXCR, with one record for every CDR3 protein. The sample holds more than 500,000 distinct CDR3 sequences, 15% to 20% seen once. Input material: blood. These receptors came from a woman aged 25 to 45 with Graves' hyperthyroidism.

Only a few counts were recorded for this clonotype. The CDR3 region is CASSTNGPEQYF. CDR3 in DNA: TGTGCCAGCTCCACCAACGGGCCGGAGCAGTACTTC. The V call is TRBV12-3 or TRBV12-4, the J call TRBJ2-7; D gene unclear. V gave up 8 bases and J gave up 7 bases, with 15 bases separating them. The CDR3 is 12 residues long.

This clonotype came up many times. This chain uses TRBV5-1 with TRBJ2-7; weak D call: TRBD2 (6 bases). With 4 bases removed from V and 7 bases from J, the gap between germline ends came to 18 bases. From germline, CDR1 is SGHRS and CDR2 YFSETQ. The CDR3 extends over 14 amino acids. In DNA, the CDR3 is TGCGCCAGCAGCCCAGGACCGGGAGTGGGGGAGCAGTACTTC. Protein sequence: CASSPGPGVGEQYF.

The table lists this clonotype with a few counts. The V gene is TRBV29-1, the J gene TRBJ2-3; D possibly matches TRBD1 or TRBD2 (5 bases each). V was clipped by 3 bases and J by 5 bases, with 15 bases between them. CDR1 is SQVTM and CDR2 is ANQGSEA in the germline V gene. The CDR3 has 14 residues. The chain's CDR3 is CSVEGPAGQDTQYF. CDR3 DNA sequence: TGCAGCGTTGAGGGACCAGCAGGTCAAGATACGCAGTATTTT.